This TCR beta chain is drawn from a study of blood T cell repertoires in COVID-19 (dated by TCRdb to about 2020). Regarding the study in general: Samples from collaborators originated in the United States, Italy and Spain and spanned both the acute and convalescent phases of COVID-19. The material from the prospective study consisted of cDNA or gDNA derived from T cells, B-cell-depleted T cells, or PBMCs. Deeply sampled blood TCRbeta repertoires from subjects exposed to, actively infected with, or recovered from COVID-19 were included in the dataset. A freely available public database, intended as a resource for researchers studying the immune response to SARS-CoV-2, is where the repertoires were released. Samples were obtained from the ongoing ImmuneRACE study (first 160 participants) and from some 1,200 subjects provided by 6 global collaborators. A de-identified subject ID, COVID-19 status, age in years and sex were almost always included in the sample metadata. Where available, HLA class I and class II types were taken from metadata supplied by the sample provider and were not determined by assay-based typing. Study-level results and caveats: How much clinical and demographic metadata was included differed by source and by participant, and the metadata was provided uncurated.

Whole blood was collected in K2EDTA tubes by collaborating institutions according to the institutions' own protocols. Collaborator samples were shipped for TCRbeta analysis as frozen whole blood, isolated PBMCs, or DNA extracted from either sample type. Points on this clone: Its antigen remains unidentified. No much larger clonotype is one base removed from it; base qualities were not supplied.

TCRbeta CDR3 regions were amplified from genomic DNA by means of the immunoSEQ Assay, a bias-controlled multiplex PCR. In the source study's methods: The number of nucleated cells in each sample was estimated by amplification of reference gene primers within the assay. To quantify the absolute abundance of each unique TCRbeta CDR3 rearrangement, sequence reads were collapsed and filtered. For each sample, productive Simpson clonality was calculated as the square root of Simpson's diversity index across productive rearrangements. This is the immuneACCESS table as TCRdb keeps it, with only in-frame sequences that have V and J called. A part of the clones is gone; compared with another copy, unresolved V genes explain less than half, and the rest is unexplained. V and J calls and clone size follow that table, whereas D and trimming were derived from the DNA. The sample contains 200,000 to 250,000 clones, roughly 85% of them found a single time. Of the sample, 3% to 4.5% is held by the ten largest clones.

V has 6 bases trimmed and J has 4 bases trimmed; junction bases matching no gene number 8. The CDR1 and CDR2 encoded by the germline V gene are MRHNA and SNTAGT. From the cysteine through the phenylalanine, the CDR3 covers 15 amino acids. CDR3 DNA is the only sequence kept; it has 45 bases, read in frame from the first base. This receptor was identified in a woman at least 80 years old with acute or convalescent COVID-19. The sequence joins TRBV6-4 to TRBJ2-2; 7 bases in the junction line up with TRBD1. Material for sequencing was peripheral blood. The DNA sequence reads TGTGCCAGCAGAGCAGACAGGGTTTCCACCGGGGAGCTGTTTTTT. This is translated as CASRADRVSTGELFF.